Here is one T cell receptor (beta chain) with its context. Profiled with immunoSEQ multiplex PCR; TCRdb holds only in-frame clones, not every one. The profile shows around 70,000 clones, 65% to 85% of them singletons. This sample was included in a study of blood T cell repertoires in COVID-19. Study summary: PBMCs, B-cell-depleted T cells, or T cells were the source of the cDNA or gDNA that made up the material.

The CDR3 contains 14 residues. Between the trimmed V and J ends, which lost 0 bases and 3 bases, there was a span of 8 bases. The germline V gene has CDR1 SGDLS and CDR2 YYNGEE. The sequenced sample consisted of peripheral blood. This sequence was found in a woman aged 50 to 60 with acute or convalescent COVID-19. V usage is TRBV9 and J usage is TRBJ2-3, with no clear D. The CDR3 loop reads CASSVVGSTDTQYF. Here the CDR3 DNA reads TGTGCCAGCAGCGTAGTGGGCTCAACAGATACGCAGTATTTT.